Detailed here is one T cell receptor beta chain. The sample holds one count of this clonotype. What this receptor recognizes is not known. No base quality information exists; no much larger clone differs at one position. Weak support is all one read offers. This sample is part of a study of patients and donors after allogeneic stem cell transplantation (dated by TCRdb to 2020 to 2021). V lost 4 bases and J lost 5 bases; the stretch between them is 18 bases long. As encoded in the germline V gene, CDR1 is SNHLY while CDR2 is FYNNEI. Measured from the cysteine to the phenylalanine, the CDR3 is 16 residues long. The CDR3 DNA has 48 bases and is translated from base 1. Library preparation employed RT-PCR. These reads were obtained on a NextSeq 550. TCRdb's own reprocessing of the public reads used fastp at Q25 and MiXCR and kept productive beta chains. Rows are combined by CDR3 protein, so each entry shows the most common genes and DNA. Within this sample are around 90,000 distinct CDR3 sequences, with 48% of them counted one time only. The ten largest clonotypes hold 50% to 75% of the sample.

The sequence was obtained from a human donor who was either an allogeneic HSCT recipient or a stem cell or donor lymphocyte infusion donor (not recorded which). It is not recorded whose cells these are; they may come from a transplant donor. Material for sequencing was blood, either unsorted or a sorted T cell fraction (not recorded which). The V and J segments used are TRBV2 and TRBJ1-5; a tentative D call is TRBD1 (5 bases match). The bases are TGTGCCAGCAGTGGGTCAATGGGCAGGGTAGATCAGCCCCAGCATTTT. It codes for CASSGSMGRVDQPQHF.